This TCR beta chain was identified during a study of a mutant IDH1 vaccine in newly diagnosed glioma. On the study more broadly: Investigators started vaccination 4-6 weeks after radiotherapy alone, or with temozolomide cycles. Previous treatment comprised radiotherapy, temozolomide, or both, mostly both.

This clone appeared a single time. Its matching antigen is unknown. The trim removed 2 bases at V and 7 bases at J, leaving 14 bases unmatched. Germline CDR1 SGHTA, CDR2 FQGNSA. This CDR3 contains 17 residues. Regarding the study as a whole: A vaccine-induced immune response developed in roughly 93% of the patients.

Measured with immunoSEQ multiplex PCR; TCRdb has only the in-frame clones, and not every one. The sample holds some 70,000 clones, 75% to 90% seen once. Time point: week 23, last vaccination. Mutant IDH1 20-mer peptide, at 300 ug, made up each vaccine dose, with topical imiquimod. Donor tumors were new WHO grade 3 or 4 IDH1-mutant, ATRX-lost astrocytomas. The source material was PBMCs, sampled from a glioma patient whose treatment included an IDH1 peptide vaccine. The TCR sequence derives from a man aged 18 to 29 with glioma. The chain uses TRBV7-2 and TRBJ1-3; the match to TRBD1 covers 7 bases. The CDR3 nucleotides read TGTGCCAGCAGCTTAAACCCCCGGACAGGCGATAGGAACACCATATATTTT. It yields the protein CASSLNPRTGDRNTIYF.